This entry lists 31 T cell receptor beta chains sequenced from one sample in a study of regulatory T cells in long-lasting Graves disease. HTBI primers from iRepertoire and Arm-PCR of CDR3 regions yielded the TCR beta libraries. One entry per CDR3 protein, called by TCRdb with MiXCR from the multiplex PCR reads. The sample includes 350,000 to 400,000 distinct CDR3 sequences, roughly a sixth seen only once; the top ten take 20% to 25%. Sample time point: newly diagnosed GD, antithyroid drugs for less than 3 months. The authors made the TCR library using RNA they extracted from PBMCs. The sample in question was peripheral blood mononuclear cells (PBMCs), obtained at new diagnosis, from a patient treated with antithyroid drugs. These receptors were obtained from a female donor with Graves disease.

This clonotype was observed many times. This CDR3 reads CASSFSGRDGHYEQYF. The CDR3 nucleotides read TGTGCCAGCAGTTTTTCCGGCAGGGACGGGCACTACGAGCAGTACTTC. The chain carries TRBV28 and TRBJ2-7; D possibly uses TRBD1 or TRBD2 (5 bases each). Germline values: CDR1 MDHEN, CDR2 SYDVKM. This CDR3 spans 16 amino acids. V dropped 3 bases and J dropped 3 bases, with 18 bases sitting between them. Full variable domain (missing parts from reference TRBV28 and TRBJ2-7): DVKVTQSSRYLVKRTGEKVFLECVQDMDHENMFWYRQDPGLGLRLIYFSYDVKMKEKGDIPEGYSVSREKKERFSLILESASTNQTSMYLCASSFSGRDGHYEQYFGPGTRLTVT.

This clonotype was observed many times. The chain links TRBV2 to TRBJ1-2; D call uncertain. The V end was cut by 1 base, the J end by 8 bases, with 20 bases between. Germline V gene lookup returns CDR1 SNHLY and CDR2 FYNNEI. This CDR3 has 16 residues. CDR3 protein: CASSEGGAANLGGYTF. As DNA, the CDR3 is TGTGCCAGCAGTGAAGGGGGTGCCGCCAACCTTGGGGGCTACACCTTC.

Comment on this clonotype: The conserved phenylalanine or tryptophan is not found at the CDR3 terminus, so this likely reflects a read error. This sequence joins TRBV3-1 and TRBJ2-4; D perhaps matches TRBD2 (6 bases). The ends were cut back, 1 base at V and 4 bases at J, with 11 bases in the middle. This CDR3 has 15 amino acids. Germline V CDR1 and CDR2: LGHDT, YNNKEL (reference sequence). The CDR3 reads CASSQGGTAKNIQYL. For the CDR3, the DNA is TGTGCCAGCAGCCAAGGGGGGACTGCTAAAAACATTCAGTACCTC.

The gene calls are TRBV6-2 or TRBV6-3 and TRBJ2-5, with D unclear. The CDR3 has 10 amino acids. With 6 bases removed from V and 5 bases from J, the gap between germline ends came to 4 bases. Germline lookup yields CDR1 MNHEY and CDR2 SVGEGT. DNA of the CDR3: TGTGCCAGCAGCGCGGAGACCCAGTACTTC. It translates to CASSAETQYF.

This clonotype was observed a few times. A much more abundant neighbour one base away suggests this may be a read error. The chain combines TRBV6-1 with TRBJ1-1; no clear D gene. CDR3 length equals 15 residues. Germline V lookup: CDR1 MNHNS, CDR2 SASEGT. The CDR3 bases are TGTGCCAGCAGAGAGAGCCGCCGGGTGAACACTAAAGCTTTCTTT. Translating gives CASRESRRVNTKAFF.

This clonotype was counted at least ten times. Here the CDR3 reads CASSFSGGAGETQYF. CDR3 sequence (DNA): TGTGCCAGCAGCTTTAGCGGGGGGGCCGGGGAGACCCAGTACTTC. V is TRBV11-2 and J is TRBJ2-5, with TRBD2 identical over 11 bases. J was trimmed by 5 bases and V by 3 bases; bases with no gene match: 5. This CDR3 has 15 residues. In germline, CDR1 is SGHAT, CDR2 FQNNGV.

This clonotype has a count of ten or more. The genes are TRBV5-1 and TRBJ2-1, with D possibly being TRBD2 (5 bases). The germline CDR1 and CDR2 sequences are SGHRS and YFSETQ. CDR3 length: 14 residues. V lost 0 bases, J lost 7 bases, and 11 bases lay in between. The CDR3 region is CASSLVPDWNEQFF. DNA of the CDR3: TGCGCCAGCAGCTTGGTCCCGGACTGGAATGAGCAGTTCTTC.

This clonotype was seen at least ten times. V gene TRBV6-1 combines with J gene TRBJ2-3, with D possibly TRBD2 on 5 matching bases. This CDR3 contains 13 residues. CDR1 MNHNS and CDR2 SASEGT come from the germline V gene. Trimming pared 6 bases from V and 4 bases from J, leaving 11 bases between. The CDR3 coding sequence is TGTGCCAGCAGAGCTGAGGGTGCAGATACGCAGTATTTT. Translation gives CASRAEGADTQYF.

This clonotype was seen ten or more times. The chain has TRBV6-1 and TRBJ2-7; 7 nucleotides match TRBD1. With V trimmed by 5 bases and J by 7 bases, 5 bases remained unmatched. Germline V lookup: CDR1 MNHNS, CDR2 SASEGT. The CDR3 extends over 12 amino acids. Written as DNA, the CDR3 is TGTGCCAGCAGTCGGACAGGTGATGAGCAGTACTTC. It is translated as CASSRTGDEQYF.

The rearrangement links TRBV28 to TRBJ2-2; no firm D call. The V gene's germline CDR1 is MDHEN and CDR2 SYDVKM. The CDR3 is made up of 14 amino acids. The germline V and J ends were trimmed by 8 bases and 1 base, with 11 bases remaining between them. CDR3 residues: CASLRWENTGELFF. Written as DNA, the CDR3 is TGTGCCAGCCTAAGATGGGAGAACACCGGGGAGCTGTTTTTT.

This clonotype has a count of ten or more. The genes are TRBV25-1 and TRBJ1-1; D unclear. The germline V and J ends were trimmed by 5 bases and 1 base, with 14 bases remaining between them. CDR3 length: 15 amino acids. Germline CDR1 is MGHDK and CDR2 is SYGVNS. This CDR3 is CASSSNRVGNTEAFF. The DNA for the CDR3 is TGTGCCAGCAGTTCAAATCGGGTCGGGAACACTGAAGCTTTCTTT.

This clonotype occurred many times. The genes are TRBV28 and TRBJ2-5, with 8 bases fitting TRBD1. Germline trimming cut 6 bases from V and 4 bases from J; bases unmatched to any gene: 4. This CDR3 is 13 amino acids long. CDR1 and CDR2 from the germline V gene are MDHEN and SYDVKM. CDR3 bases: TGTGCCAGCAGCACAGGGGGGCGAGAGACCCAGTACTTC. As protein: CASSTGGRETQYF. Full variable domain (outside the CDR3, taken from reference TRBV28 and TRBJ2-5): DVKVTQSSRYLVKRTGEKVFLECVQDMDHENMFWYRQDPGLGLRLIYFSYDVKMKEKGDIPEGYSVSREKKERFSLILESASTNQTSMYLCASSTGGRETQYFGPGTRLLVL.

In this sample, this clonotype turned up a few times. The germline gene is not matched at one end of the junction; a read error may be the cause. This chain uses TRBV5-4 with TRBJ2-2; 11 bases are shared with TRBD2. Germline V lookup: CDR1 SGHNT, CDR2 YYREEE (reference sequence). The CDR3 loop spans 15 amino acids. CDR3: CASSLAGGSTGELSF. The CDR3 nucleotides are TGTGCCAGCAGCCTAGCGGGAGGCTCTACCGGGGAGCTGTCTTTT.

About this clonotype itself: A far larger clone lies a single base away; this is likely a read error. The chain joins TRBV29-1 to TRBJ2-7; D may be TRBD2 (6 bases). CDR1 SQVTM and CDR2 ANQGSEA come from the germline V gene. The ends were cut back, 1 base at V and 7 bases at J, with 17 bases in the middle. This CDR3 has 14 amino acids. CDR3 residues: CSVEGEESYNEQYF. The CDR3 nucleotides are TGCAGCGTTGAAGGGGAGGAGTCCTACAATGAGCAGTACTTC.

This clonotype was found many times. V and J are TRBV20-1 and TRBJ1-4; 8 bases line up with TRBD1. Germline V gene data show CDR1 as DFQATT and CDR2 as SNEGSKA (reference sequence). The CDR3 spans 14 residues. The V and J ends lost 2 bases and 10 bases, in that order; junction bases with no gene match: 9. The CDR3 is CSARPTGAEGKLFF. The CDR3 DNA follows: TGCAGTGCTAGACCGACAGGGGCTGAGGGAAAACTGTTTTTT.

This clonotype was seen ten or more times. The V gene is TRBV3-1, the J gene TRBJ2-5; D call uncertain. The V and J ends lost 2 bases and 4 bases respectively, with 8 bases between them. Looked up from germline, CDR1 is LGHDT and CDR2 is YNNKEL (reference sequence). The CDR3 runs to 13 residues. The CDR3 reads CASSQSGGETQYF. In DNA form, the CDR3 reads TGTGCCAGCAGCCAATCCGGCGGAGAGACCCAGTACTTC.

This clonotype was found many times. This rearrangement joins TRBV12-3 or TRBV12-4 to TRBJ2-3, with a possible D match to TRBD2 (7 bases). There are 18 residues in the CDR3. The V end was cut by 6 bases, the J end by 6 bases, with 28 bases between. The CDR3 coding sequence is TGTGCCAGCAGGCCCATGCTAGGGCGGGAGTTGGGGGCTGATACGCAGTATTTT. This gives the protein CASRPMLGRELGADTQYF.

This clonotype has a handful of counts. The rearrangement joins TRBV20-1 to TRBJ2-1, with D possibly matching TRBD2 (5 bases). Germline values: CDR1 DFQATT, CDR2 SNEGSKA (reference sequence). The CDR3 consists of 16 residues. V was clipped by 3 bases and J by 5 bases, with 20 bases between them. CDR3 bases: TGCAGTGCTAGTGAGGTGGGAGCCGGAGGTAACAATGAGCAGTTCTTC. Its translation: CSASEVGAGGNNEQFF.

This clonotype was picked up many times. The chain recombines TRBV27 with TRBJ2-1, with no clear D. Per germline, CDR1 MNHEY and CDR2 SMNVEV (reference sequence). Between the trimmed V and J ends, which lost 7 bases and 4 bases, there was a span of 17 bases. The CDR3 length is 15 residues. The CDR3 DNA sequence: TGTGCCAGCACCCTGGGGTCCCGGAGTTACAATGAGCAGTTCTTC. Translating gives CASTLGSRSYNEQFF.

This clonotype was observed once. The chain has TRBV11-1 and TRBJ2-1; D is tentatively TRBD1 or TRBD2 (5 bases each). Trimming took off 6 bases at V and 9 bases at J, with 15 bases between the two ends. Germline assignment: CDR1 SGHAT and CDR2 FQDESV (reference sequence). The length of the CDR3 is 13 residues. In DNA, the CDR3 is TGTGCCAGCAGTTACGAGGGGCCCGGTGAGCAGTTCTTC. Amino acids: CASSYEGPGEQFF.

There are many counts of this clonotype. This chain joins TRBV5-1 and TRBJ1-1; TRBD1 might be the D (6 bases). V lost 4 bases, J lost 3 bases, and 10 bases lay in between. In germline, CDR1 is SGHRS, CDR2 YFSETQ. The CDR3 is 13 amino acids. The CDR3: CASSPGHYTEAFF. The CDR3 DNA follows: TGCGCCAGCAGCCCGGGACACTACACTGAAGCTTTCTTT.

This clonotype occurred many times. This rearrangement joins TRBV20-1 to TRBJ1-2; D is ambiguous. This CDR3 has 14 residues. V was cut by 0 bases and J by 0 bases, with 8 bases left in between. Germline V gene sequence: CDR1 DFQATT, CDR2 SNEGSKA (reference sequence). CDR3 loop: CSAREALANYGYTF. The CDR3 DNA reads as TGCAGTGCTAGAGAGGCCTTAGCTAACTATGGCTACACCTTC.

This clonotype was found many times. The chain is built from TRBV19 and TRBJ2-2, with D perhaps matching TRBD2 (7 bases). CDR3 length equals 12 residues. Germline CDR1 is LNHDA and CDR2 is SQIVND (reference sequence). V lost 8 bases and J lost 6, with 10 bases in between. CDR3 bases: TGTGCCAGTGGGGGGGCGGCCGGGGAGCTGTTTTTT. The encoded protein is CASGGAAGELFF.

There are many counts of this clonotype. Here the CDR3 DNA reads TGTGCCAGCAGTACACGGACGAAAAGCACAGATACGCAGTATTTT. Protein product: CASSTRTKSTDTQYF. The chain combines TRBV28 with TRBJ2-3; D uncertain. Trimming removed 5 bases at V and 0 bases at J, with 12 bases between. Germline V gene lookup returns CDR1 MDHEN and CDR2 SYDVKM. The CDR3 contains 15 residues.

A few counts support this clonotype. The gene calls are TRBV7-3 and TRBJ1-2; 8 nucleotides line up with TRBD1. With 4 bases clipped from V and 8 bases from J, the junction kept 6 bases outside the gene matches. The germline gives CDR1 SGHTA, CDR2 FQGTGA. The CDR3 consists of 13 residues. The CDR3 bases are TGTGCCAGCAGCTCCGACAGGGGCGGCGGCTACACCTTC. Translation gives CASSSDRGGGYTF.

This clonotype appeared many times. The chain has TRBV12-3 or TRBV12-4 and TRBJ1-5; D call uncertain. The CDR3 sequence is 19 residues long. Trimming removed 0 bases at V and 2 bases at J, with 20 bases between. For the CDR3, the DNA is TGTGCCAGCAGTTTAGCACCGGGCGCCAGGACGGTAGGCAATCAGCCCCAGCATTTT. Amino acids: CASSLAPGARTVGNQPQHF.

This clonotype was counted at least ten times. The chain uses TRBV3-1 and TRBJ2-5; perhaps TRBD2 as D (6 bases). Germline CDR1 is LGHDT and CDR2 is YNNKEL (reference sequence). V gave up 0 bases and J gave up 4 bases, with 18 bases separating them. The CDR3 runs to 17 residues. The CDR3 nucleotides are TGTGCCAGCAGCCAAGATCATAAAGCGTTGGAGGGAGAGACCCAGTACTTC. It encodes CASSQDHKALEGETQYF.

The table lists this clonotype with many counts. The chain employs TRBV7-3 and TRBJ2-1, with a weak D call TRBD1 (6 bases). The CDR3 runs 18 residues. Germline CDR1 and CDR2: SGHTA and FQGTGA. The V and J ends lost 1 base and 0 bases respectively, with 16 bases between them. CDR3 region: CASSLNPLQGSSYNEQFF. The CDR3 DNA is TGTGCCAGCAGCTTAAACCCCCTACAGGGCAGCTCCTACAATGAGCAGTTCTTC. The variable domain in full, completed from reference TRBV7-3 and TRBJ2-1, reads GAGVSQTPSNKVTEKGKYVELRCDPISGHTALYWYRQSLGQGPEFLIYFQGTGAADDSGLPNDRFFAVRPEGSVSTLKIQRTERGDSAVYLCASSLNPLQGSSYNEQFFGPGTRLTVL.

This clonotype was observed a few times. The chain is built from TRBV29-1 and TRBJ1-2; D uncertain. CDR1 and CDR2 from the germline V gene are SQVTM and ANQGSEA. The CDR3 has 13 amino acids. V was cut by 1 base and J by 2 bases, with 8 bases left in between. CDR3 amino acids: CSVEGAANYGYTF. CDR3 DNA: TGCAGCGTTGAAGGGGCAGCCAACTATGGCTACACCTTC.

The chain has TRBV20-1 and TRBJ1-2; D is possibly TRBD1 (6 bases). This CDR3 is built from 17 residues. Germline CDR1 reads DFQATT; CDR2 reads SNEGSKA (reference sequence). V was cut by 6 bases and J by 0 bases, with 23 bases left in between. In DNA, the CDR3 is TGCAGTGCGCGCACCCAAGCAGGGGCAGGGGCTAACTATGGCTACACCTTC. Protein: CSARTQAGAGANYGYTF.

This clonotype was observed many times. This chain joins TRBV5-1 and TRBJ1-1, with 7 bases identical to TRBD1. Trimming cost V 4 bases and J 0 bases; bases outside gene matches: 12. In germline, CDR1 is SGHRS, CDR2 YFSETQ. The CDR3 covers 17 residues. The CDR3 nucleotides read TGCGCCAGCAGCGCGCCTCCGGGACAGCTGATGAACACTGAAGCTTTCTTT. Translation: CASSAPPGQLMNTEAFF.